This passage covers 22 T cell receptor beta chains from one sample sequenced in a study of T cell clonotyping in hematopoietic cell transplantation. Repertoires were generated with immunoSEQ multiplex PCR, while TCRdb's copy carries only in-frame clones and drops some. Of more than 5,000 clones listed, more than 75% are singletons. The input for sequencing was peripheral blood mononuclear cells, taken 100 days after allogeneic stem cell transplant. These receptors came from a female patient in her thirties or forties who had an allogeneic stem cell transplant from a related donor, so the T cells may come from the graft donor. Some clones in this sample may be carry-over from other donors' samples.

This clone was seen once. J is TRBJ2-7 and V is TRBV7-8; possibly TRBD1 or TRBD2 for D (5 bases each). The CDR3 covers 15 residues. V gave up 5 bases and J gave up 6 bases, with 20 bases separating them. Looked up from germline, CDR1 is SGHVS and CDR2 is FQNEAQ. The CDR3 sequence: CASSVTGTLRGEQYF. The CDR3 DNA follows: TGTGCCAGCAGCGTTACCGGGACCCTGAGGGGCGAGCAGTACTTC.

The chain joins TRBV6-5 to TRBJ1-5; D is perhaps TRBD1 (5 bases). Germline V lookup: CDR1 MNHEY, CDR2 SVGAGI. V was shortened by 5 bases and J by 0 bases, with 8 bases between the two germline ends. The CDR3 consists of 14 residues. CDR3 residues: CASSRQSSNQPQHF. The CDR3 DNA sequence: TGTGCCAGCAGTAGACAGTCTAGCAATCAGCCCCAGCATTTT.

This clone came up a few times. The same CDR3 also results from other DNA sequences found in this sample. The chain has TRBV13 and TRBJ1-1, with D possibly being TRBD1 (5 bases). Germline loops: CDR1 PRHDT, CDR2 FYEKMQ (reference sequence). Trimming shortened V by 3 bases and J by 5 bases, and 10 bases separated the two germline ends. The CDR3 runs 13 residues. The CDR3 region has the DNA TGTGCCAGCAGCTTGGGGGGGAGGACTGAAGCTTTCTTT. Translation: CASSLGGRTEAFF.

The gene calls are TRBV4-2 and TRBJ1-4; TRBD1 agrees at 10 bases. The V segment lost 0 bases and the J segment 5 bases; nucleotides outside the gene matches: 3. The CDR3 spans 16 residues. Per germline, CDR1 LGHNA and CDR2 YNFKEQ. This CDR3 reads CASSQDGTGDNEKLFF. In DNA, the CDR3 is TGTGCCAGCAGCCAAGATGGGACAGGGGACAATGAAAAACTGTTTTTT.

The V and J genes are TRBV10-3 and TRBJ2-7, with D tentatively TRBD1 or TRBD2 (6 bases each). In germline, CDR1 is ENHRY, CDR2 SYGVKD. The CDR3 is made up of 15 amino acids. V lost 6 bases, J lost 3 bases, and 18 bases lay in between. CDR3 DNA: TGTGCCATCAGGGCCGGGGGCCTTCGCGGCTACGAGCAGTACTTC. Amino acids: CAIRAGGLRGYEQYF.

The CDR3: CASSLLTGSWDEQFF. CDR3 in DNA: TGTGCCAGCAGCTTATTGACCGGGAGTTGGGATGAGCAGTTCTTC. This sequence joins TRBV7-9 and TRBJ2-1, with D possibly matching TRBD2 (6 bases). Germline V CDR1 and CDR2: SEHNR, FQNEAQ (reference sequence). Trimming took 2 bases from V and 8 from J, leaving 16 bases between them. The CDR3 totals 15 residues.

V and J are TRBV11-3 and TRBJ2-7, with D possibly being TRBD2 (5 bases). This CDR3 is built from 12 residues. With 5 bases removed from V and 3 bases from J, the gap between germline ends came to 8 bases. The V gene's germline CDR1 is SGHNT and CDR2 YENEEA. CDR3 sequence reads: CASSPEGYEQYF. Written as DNA, the CDR3 is TGTGCCAGCAGCCCCGAGGGCTACGAGCAGTACTTC.

The gene calls are TRBV4-3 and TRBJ2-1, with D possibly being TRBD2 (5 bases). V was clipped by 2 bases and J by 5 bases, with 10 bases between them. Germline CDR1 LGHNA, CDR2 YSLEER. There are 14 residues in the CDR3. DNA of the CDR3: TGCGCCAGCAGCCAAAGAGGACTGAACAATGAGCAGTTCTTC. Its translation is CASSQRGLNNEQFF.

The V gene is TRBV4-3, the J gene TRBJ1-1; weak D call: TRBD1 (5 bases). CDR1 is LGHNA, CDR2 YSLEER, per germline. V was trimmed by 3 bases and J by 4 bases, leaving 15 bases between them. This CDR3 is 15 amino acids long. CDR3 coding DNA: TGCGCCAGCAGCCAGAGTTTTCGGGGGGGCACTGAAGCTTTCTTT. Translation: CASSQSFRGGTEAFF.

The rearrangement uses TRBV19 and TRBJ1-2, with D possibly TRBD1 on 6 matching bases. CDR3 length: 14 amino acids. Germline assignment: CDR1 LNHDA and CDR2 SQIVND (reference sequence). Deletions cut 5 bases from V and 2 bases from J, with 12 bases between. The CDR3 sequence: CASSLRDTNYGYTF. In nucleotides, the CDR3 is TGTGCCAGTAGTCTTCGGGACACCAACTATGGCTACACCTTC.

The rearrangement uses TRBV27 and TRBJ1-6, with D unclear. The germline V and J ends were trimmed by 2 bases and 4 bases, with 6 bases remaining between them. CDR3 length: 14 residues. CDR1 is MNHEY and CDR2 is SMNVEV in the germline V gene (reference sequence). This CDR3 reads CASSLGQYNSPLHF. The CDR3 bases are TGTGCCAGCAGTTTAGGGCAGTATAATTCACCCCTCCACTTT.

CDR3 residues: CASSLDRGGGNKETQYF. CDR3 bases: TGTGCCAGCAGCTTAGATCGGGGAGGGGGGAACAAAGAGACCCAGTACTTC. V and J are TRBV11-2 and TRBJ2-5, with D perhaps matching TRBD2 (7 bases). Trimming took off 0 bases at V and 3 bases at J, with 17 bases between the two ends. CDR3 length equals 17 residues. The V gene's germline CDR1 is SGHAT and CDR2 FQNNGV.

CDR3 DNA: TGTGCCAGCAGTTACGTCCTTTACACAGATACGCAGTATTTT. Its protein product is CASSYVLYTDTQYF. The V and J genes are TRBV6-5 and TRBJ2-3; D call uncertain. The V gene's germline CDR1 is MNHEY and CDR2 SVGAGI. This CDR3 comprises 14 residues. Between the trimmed V and J ends, which lost 2 bases and 2 bases, there was a span of 8 bases.

This sequence joins TRBV6-5 and TRBJ1-5; D gene ambiguous. The ends were cut back, 5 bases at V and 0 bases at J, with 11 bases in the middle. This CDR3 has 15 residues. Germline values: CDR1 MNHEY, CDR2 SVGAGI. CDR3 sequence (DNA): TGTGCCAGCAGTCTCAGTTTGACTAGCAATCAGCCCCAGCATTTT. Its translation: CASSLSLTSNQPQHF.

This clone came up once. The chain combines TRBV7-2 with TRBJ1-1; TRBD1 agrees at 7 bases. J gave up 4 bases and V 5 bases, and 13 bases lay outside the gene matches. The germline V gene encodes CDR1 SGHTA and CDR2 FQGNSA. The CDR3 length is 16 residues. In DNA, the CDR3 is TGTGCCAGCAGCCTCGGACAGGTCCTTAGGAGCACTGAAGCTTTCTTT. Encoded protein: CASSLGQVLRSTEAFF.

The chain employs TRBV29-1 and TRBJ2-4; the match to TRBD2 covers 7 bases. This CDR3 contains 16 residues. In germline, CDR1 is SQVTM, CDR2 ANQGSEA. Trimming took 3 bases from V and 0 from J; bases not matched to a gene: 8. CDR3 nucleotide sequence: TGCAGCGTTGATTACCCCGGGGAGGGAGCCAAAAACATTCAGTACTTC. This sequence encodes CSVDYPGEGAKNIQYF.

The chain carries TRBV28 and TRBJ2-7, with D tentatively TRBD2 (5 bases). Trimming pared 6 bases from V and 0 bases from J, leaving 9 bases between. There are 13 residues in the CDR3. The V gene's germline CDR1 is MDHEN and CDR2 SYDVKM. The CDR3 DNA reads as TGTGCCAGCAGAAACGAGGGCTCCTACGAGCAGTACTTC. Translating gives CASRNEGSYEQYF.

This chain uses TRBV7-7 with TRBJ2-2, with a tentative D call TRBD1 (6 bases). Germline-derived CDR1 and CDR2 are SSHAT and FNYEAQ (reference sequence). Trimming took 1 base from V and 1 from J, leaving 10 bases between them. The CDR3 runs to 16 residues. This CDR3 is CASSLGRTVNTGELFF. CDR3 sequence (DNA): TGTGCCAGCAGCTTAGGCAGGACAGTGAACACCGGGGAGCTGTTTTTT.

This chain connects TRBV19 to TRBJ2-1; 8 positions match TRBD2. The CDR3 has 16 amino acids. Germline lookup yields CDR1 LNHDA and CDR2 SQIVND (reference sequence). The trim removed 4 bases at V and 5 bases at J, leaving 10 bases unmatched. DNA of the CDR3: TGTGCCAGTAGTAAGAGGCCACTAGCGGACAACAATGAGCAGTTCTTC. It translates to CASSKRPLADNNEQFF.

The chain is built from TRBV12-5 and TRBJ2-7; 9 bases align to TRBD2. Germline V gives CDR1 LGHNT, CDR2 FRNRAP. J lost 1 base, V lost 2 bases, and 9 bases had no gene match. The CDR3 runs 17 residues. In DNA, the CDR3 is TGTGCTAGTGGTTTGCGAGCTAGCGGGATGGATTCCTACGAGCAGTACTTC. Translation: CASGLRASGMDSYEQYF. Full variable domain (missing parts from reference TRBV12-5 and TRBJ2-7): DARVTQTPRHKVTEMGQEVTMRCQPILGHNTVFWYRQTMMQGLELLAYFRNRAPLDDSGMPKDRFSAEMPDATLATLKIQPSEPRDSAVYFCASGLRASGMDSYEQYFGPGTRLTVT.

The chain recombines TRBV27 with TRBJ1-1; no reliable D call. CDR3 size: 11 residues. Germline V gene lookup returns CDR1 MNHEY and CDR2 SMNVEV (reference sequence). V dropped 7 bases and J dropped 1 base, with 4 bases sitting between them. The CDR3 region has the DNA TGTGCCAGCAAACGGAACACTGAAGCTTTCTTT. Amino acid sequence: CASKRNTEAFF.

The CDR3 region is CAWDRGTSSYNEQFF. The CDR3 coding sequence is TGTGCCTGGGACAGGGGTACAAGCTCCTACAATGAGCAGTTCTTC. The chain is built from TRBV30 and TRBJ2-1, with 8 bases fitting TRBD1. The germline CDR1 and CDR2 sequences are GTSNPN and SVGIG (reference sequence). V trimming: 5 bases; J trimming: 0 bases; junction bases outside the gene matches: 6. The CDR3 runs 15 residues. The entire variable domain, with the rest obtained from reference TRBV30 and TRBJ2-1, is as follows: SQTIHQWPATLVQPVGSPLSLECTVEGTSNPNLYWYRQAAGRGLQLLFYSVGIGQISSEVPQNLSASRPQDRQFILSSKKLLLSDSGFYLCAWDRGTSSYNEQFFGPGTRLTVL.